This passage covers 27 T cell receptor beta chains from one sample sequenced in a study of blood T cell repertoires in COVID-19. The method was immunoSEQ multiplex PCR; TCRdb's version includes in-frame clones alone and lacks a portion of them. The sample records approximately 230,000 clones, 70% to 90% being singletons. Sequenced: peripheral blood. The source is a man aged 25 to 45 who had recovered from COVID-19.

The chain uses TRBV14 and TRBJ1-6; possibly TRBD1 for D (6 bases). Trimming pared 0 bases from V and 10 bases from J, leaving 13 bases between. Germline CDR1 SGHDN, CDR2 FVKESK. This CDR3 has 15 residues. The CDR3 here is CASSQDQGSNSPLHF. CDR3 DNA sequence: TGTGCCAGCAGCCAAGATCAGGGGAGTAACTCACCCCTCCACTTT. The entire variable domain, with the rest obtained from reference TRBV14 and TRBJ1-6, is as follows: EAGVTQFPSHSVIEKGQTVTLRCDPISGHDNLYWYRRVMGKEIKFLLHFVKESKQDESGMPNNRFLAERTGGTYSTLKVQPAELEDSGVYFCASSQDQGSNSPLHFGNGTRLTVT.

The V call is TRBV7-9, the J call TRBJ2-7, with D possibly being TRBD2 (5 bases). This CDR3 is built from 15 residues. V lost 5 bases, J lost 0 bases, and 14 bases lay in between. Germline assignment: CDR1 SEHNR and CDR2 FQNEAQ (reference sequence). The CDR3: CASSHLDWSSYEQYF. Written as DNA, the CDR3 is TGTGCCAGCAGCCACCTGGACTGGAGCTCCTACGAGCAGTACTTC. Based on the CDR3 plus reference TRBV7-9 and TRBJ2-7, the full variable domain is DTGVSQNPRHKITKRGQNVTFRCDPISEHNRLYWYRQTLGQGPEFLTYFQNEAQLEKSRLLSDRFSAERPKGSFSTLEIQRTEQGDSAMYLCASSHLDWSSYEQYFGPGTRLTVT.

The genes are TRBV27 and TRBJ2-7, with D maybe TRBD1 (6 bases). The ends were cut back, 6 bases at V and 3 bases at J, with 12 bases in the middle. CDR1 is MNHEY, CDR2 SMNVEV, per germline (reference sequence). The CDR3 extends over 13 amino acids. The CDR3 region has the DNA TGTGCCAGCAGGCTGATAGGGGGCTACGAGCAGTACTTC. This codes for CASRLIGGYEQYF.

Of note for this clone: The sample carries other DNA sequences with the same CDR3. The chain carries TRBV5-6 and TRBJ2-5; 10 bases fit TRBD2. CDR1 and CDR2 from the germline V gene are SGHDT and YYEEEE. With 4 bases clipped from V and 1 base from J, the junction kept 4 bases outside the gene matches. The CDR3 length is 15 residues. CDR3 loop: CASSLLAGGQETQYF. The CDR3 DNA reads TGTGCCAGCAGCCTTTTAGCGGGGGGCCAAGAGACCCAGTACTTC.

The table lists this clone with a few counts. J is TRBJ2-5 and V is TRBV9, with a tentative D call TRBD2 (6 bases). Germline-derived CDR1 and CDR2 are SGDLS and YYNGEE. V was trimmed by 7 bases and J by 5 bases, leaving 15 bases between them. The CDR3 totals 13 residues. CDR3 region: CASQKSGGETQYF. Here the CDR3 DNA reads TGTGCCAGCCAAAAGAGCGGAGGGGAGACCCAGTACTTC. The full variable domain, rest sourced from reference TRBV9 and TRBJ2-5, is DSGVTQTPKHLITATGQRVTLRCSPRSGDLSVYWYQQSLDQGLQFLIQYYNGEERAKGNILERFSAQQFPDLHSELNLSSLELGDSALYFCASQKSGGETQYFGPGTRLLVL.

The V and J genes are TRBV19 and TRBJ1-1; no reliable D call. This CDR3 is built from 13 residues. V shed 3 bases and J shed 11 bases, with 16 bases lying between them. Germline-derived CDR1 and CDR2 are LNHDA and SQIVND (reference sequence). The CDR3 protein is CASSIEEAARAFF. The CDR3, as DNA: TGTGCCAGTAGTATCGAGGAGGCGGCTAGGGCTTTCTTT.

This chain links TRBV27 with TRBJ2-7; 8 bases are shared with TRBD2. Trimming cost V 2 bases and J 7 bases; bases outside gene matches: 1. This CDR3 has 12 amino acids. Germline V CDR1 and CDR2: MNHEY, SMNVEV (reference sequence). The CDR3 loop reads CASSLAGGEQYF. CDR3 DNA: TGTGCCAGCAGTTTAGCGGGGGGAGAGCAGTACTTC.

The chain links TRBV6-5 to TRBJ2-3; 15 nucleotides match TRBD2. The germline V gene has CDR1 MNHEY and CDR2 SVGAGI. V shed 6 bases, J shed 6 bases, and the junction held 4 bases outside the gene matches. The CDR3 spans 15 residues. DNA of the CDR3: TGTGCCAGCAGCGGACTAGCGGGGGGGACCGATACGCAGTATTTT. Its protein product is CASSGLAGGTDTQYF.

The rearrangement uses TRBV27 and TRBJ2-7, with TRBD2 matching 7 bases. With V trimmed by 6 bases and J by 7 bases, 12 bases remained unmatched. The CDR3 covers 14 residues. CDR1 and CDR2 from the germline V gene are MNHEY and SMNVEV (reference sequence). The CDR3 DNA is TGTGCCAGCAGCCCTCCCGGGACTACCAGTGAGCAGTACTTC. Its protein is CASSPPGTTSEQYF.

The chain employs TRBV29-1 and TRBJ1-1, with D unresolved. Germline V gene lookup returns CDR1 SQVTM and CDR2 ANQGSEA. The CDR3 is 13 residues long. Trimming stripped 3 bases from V and 7 bases from J, with 15 bases between. This CDR3 reads CSVDSAPSGEAFF. CDR3 sequence (DNA): TGCAGCGTTGACAGTGCTCCTAGTGGTGAAGCTTTCTTT.

The gene calls are TRBV15 and TRBJ1-1, with 11 nucleotides matching TRBD1. The trim removed 7 bases at V and 5 bases at J, leaving 9 bases unmatched. Germline V gives CDR1 LNHNV, CDR2 YYDKDF (reference sequence). The CDR3 is 15 amino acids. The CDR3 nucleotides are TGTGCCACCACTACCGGGACAGGGGGAGAAACTGAAGCTTTCTTT. Translated, it gives CATTTGTGGETEAFF.

The V call is TRBV30, the J call TRBJ1-2; weak D call: TRBD1 (6 bases). The germline V gene encodes CDR1 GTSNPN and CDR2 SVGIG (reference sequence). CDR3 length: 15 residues. V lost 3 bases and J 6 bases, leaving 20 bases between the germline ends. The CDR3 protein is CAWRTPRRGRNGYTF. In DNA form, the CDR3 reads TGTGCCTGGAGGACCCCTCGGCGGGGGCGGAATGGCTACACCTTC.

This sequence joins TRBV29-1 and TRBJ1-5; possibly TRBD1 for D (6 bases). This CDR3 spans 14 amino acids. V was cut by 5 bases and J by 2 bases, with 13 bases left in between. Germline assignment: CDR1 SQVTM and CDR2 ANQGSEA. The CDR3 DNA reads TGCAGCGTTATATTGGCAGGGGGCAATCAGCCCCAGCATTTT. Translated, it gives CSVILAGGNQPQHF.

The chain links TRBV2 to TRBJ2-1, with D uncertain. Trimming took 8 bases from V and 6 from J, leaving 14 bases between them. Germline V gene sequence: CDR1 SNHLY, CDR2 FYNNEI. This CDR3 region has 13 residues. The chain's CDR3 is CASLSLGFNEQFF. The CDR3 nucleotides read TGTGCCAGCCTCTCACTCGGGTTCAATGAGCAGTTCTTC. Complete variable domain (other parts from reference TRBV2 and TRBJ2-1): EPEVTQTPSHQVTQMGQEVILRCVPISNHLYFYWYRQILGQKVEFLVSFYNNEISEKSEIFDDQFSVERPDGSNFTLKIRSTKLEDSAMYFCASLSLGFNEQFFGPGTRLTVL.

The J gene is TRBJ1-1, the V gene TRBV2; no definite D call. The V end lost 6 bases, the J end lost 0 bases, and 8 bases lay between the germline ends. CDR3 size: 13 residues. The V gene's germline CDR1 is SNHLY and CDR2 FYNNEI. The CDR3 bases are TGTGCCAGCAGGAGGGAGGTGAACACTGAAGCTTTCTTT. This sequence encodes CASRREVNTEAFF.

The chain joins TRBV5-1 to TRBJ2-2; D may be TRBD1 (5 bases). Germline CDR1 and CDR2: SGHRS and YFSETQ. The CDR3 is 14 residues long. Trimming left V 2 bases short and J 4 bases short, with 9 bases between. DNA of the CDR3: TGCGCCAGCAGCTTAGGGGCAAGCACCGGGGAGCTGTTTTTT. Amino acids: CASSLGASTGELFF.

This clone showed up just a few times. This chain joins TRBV2 and TRBJ1-5; D gene uncertain. Between the trimmed V and J ends, which lost 2 bases and 4 bases, there was a span of 6 bases. This CDR3 spans 13 amino acids. Looked up from germline, CDR1 is SNHLY and CDR2 is FYNNEI. CDR3 nucleotide sequence: TGTGCCAGCAGTGAAACGACTAATCAGCCCCAGCATTTT. This sequence encodes CASSETTNQPQHF.

The V call is TRBV4-2, the J call TRBJ2-2; tentative D call: TRBD2 (6 bases). The length of the CDR3 is 16 residues. Trimming left V 2 bases short and J 5 bases short, with 15 bases between. CDR1 is LGHNA and CDR2 is YNFKEQ in the germline V gene. CDR3 in DNA: TGTGCCAGCAGCCAAAACGGAGGTGGGGGGACCGGGGAGCTGTTTTTT. Protein sequence: CASSQNGGGGTGELFF.

CDR3 protein: CASEGYEQFF. In DNA form, the CDR3 reads TGTGCCAGCGAGGGATACGAGCAGTTCTTC. The V gene is TRBV19, the J gene TRBJ2-1, with D perhaps TRBD2 (5 bases). The CDR3 totals 10 residues. In germline, CDR1 is LNHDA, CDR2 SQIVND (reference sequence). The ends were cut back, 9 bases at V and 10 bases at J, with 10 bases in the middle.

The gene calls are TRBV10-3 and TRBJ1-2; D not certain. Trimming took 3 bases from V and 0 from J, leaving 11 bases between them. This CDR3 is built from 15 residues. Germline lookup yields CDR1 ENHRY and CDR2 SYGVKD. The DNA for the CDR3 is TGTGCCATCAGTGATGGTGTCTTAGCTAACTATGGCTACACCTTC. Amino acid sequence: CAISDGVLANYGYTF.

The chain recombines TRBV6-2 or TRBV6-3 with TRBJ2-3; maybe TRBD1 (5 bases). The germline gives CDR1 MNHEY, CDR2 SVGEGT. The CDR3 runs to 16 residues. The V end was cut by 8 bases, the J end by 4 bases, with 22 bases between. The CDR3 is CASGLRAAGAADTQYF. The CDR3 DNA sequence: TGTGCCAGCGGCCTCAGGGCGGCCGGCGCCGCAGATACGCAGTATTTT.

The V gene is TRBV6-6, the J gene TRBJ2-3, with TRBD1 matching 9 bases. Germline CDR1 and CDR2: MNHNY and SVGAGI (reference sequence). The CDR3 covers 16 residues. Trimming at V came to 2 bases and at J to 4 bases, leaving 7 bases not matched to a gene. DNA of the CDR3: TGTGCCAGCAGTTACGGCGGGACAGGGTACGCAGATACGCAGTATTTT. Protein product: CASSYGGTGYADTQYF.

This chain links TRBV19 with TRBJ1-2; 8 bases match TRBD1. The germline V gene encodes CDR1 LNHDA and CDR2 SQIVND (reference sequence). V trimming: 5 bases; J trimming: 8 bases; junction bases outside the gene matches: 7. The CDR3 spans 13 residues. CDR3 residues: CASSGRGRLGYTF. As DNA, the CDR3 is TGTGCCAGTAGTGGCAGGGGGCGATTGGGCTACACCTTC.

The rearrangement joins TRBV9 to TRBJ2-7, with D perhaps matching TRBD2 (5 bases). CDR3 length equals 15 residues. V dropped 4 bases and J dropped 1 base, with 15 bases sitting between them. The V gene's germline CDR1 is SGDLS and CDR2 YYNGEE. The CDR3 nucleotides read TGTGCCAGCAGCACGAGCCACGGACTTTCCTACGAGCAGTACTTC. Amino acid sequence: CASSTSHGLSYEQYF. The whole variable domain, filled in from reference TRBV9 and TRBJ2-7, reads DSGVTQTPKHLITATGQRVTLRCSPRSGDLSVYWYQQSLDQGLQFLIQYYNGEERAKGNILERFSAQQFPDLHSELNLSSLELGDSALYFCASSTSHGLSYEQYFGPGTRLTVT.

The J gene is TRBJ1-2, the V gene TRBV14; 8 bases align to TRBD1. CDR1 is SGHDN, CDR2 FVKESK, per germline. The J segment lost 3 bases and the V segment lost 5 bases, leaving 2 bases of the junction unmatched. CDR3 length: 13 residues. The CDR3 protein is CASSVDRDYGYTF. Here the CDR3 DNA reads TGTGCCAGCAGCGTGGACAGGGACTATGGCTACACCTTC.

The CDR3 spells CSARTGFGEKLFF. The CDR3 DNA sequence: TGCAGCGCCAGGACAGGGTTTGGGGAAAAACTGTTTTTT. V gene TRBV29-1 combines with J gene TRBJ1-4, with 8 nucleotides matching TRBD1. The CDR3 consists of 13 residues. The junction had 9 bases not matched to a gene; V was cut back by 7 bases and J by 8 bases. CDR1 and CDR2 from the germline V gene are SQVTM and ANQGSEA.

This clone has more than one count but fewer than ten. The chain links TRBV6-6 to TRBJ1-5; 7 bases align to TRBD1. CDR3 length: 17 amino acids. After removal of 5 bases from V and 5 bases from J, the junction contained 15 bases not matched to a gene. Germline CDR1 MNHNY, CDR2 SVGAGI (reference sequence). The CDR3 here is CASSPATTGQRYQPQHF. DNA of the CDR3: TGTGCCAGCAGTCCCGCGACCACGGGACAGCGATATCAGCCCCAGCATTTT.